These T cell receptor beta chains were read from a single sample in a study of beta chain features in type 1 diabetes. The repertoire was sequenced with immunoSEQ multiplex PCR; TCRdb's copy has only in-frame clones and lacks some. Of approximately 730,000 clones listed, around 15% are singletons. Sequencing was performed on naive CD4+ T cells from blood. These TCRs come from a man between 18 and 29 years old with type 1 diabetes. The CDR3 runs from the conserved cysteine through the conserved F or W. The order of the fields is V gene, D gene, clone size, J gene, CDR3 protein, CDR3 DNA. D genes are given only for firm matches. A clone size is listed for some rows: how often the clone was seen (once, few, many), or a class if it is expanded.

TRBV5-1	TRBD1	few	TRBJ1-5	CASSLDPGTGLEQPQHF	TGCGCCAGCAGCTTGGACCCCGGGACAGGGTTGGAGCAGCCCCAGCATTTT
TRBV4-1	TRBD1	.	TRBJ2-1	CASSQGDRAYNEQFF	TGCGCCAGCAGCCAAGGGGACAGGGCCTACAATGAGCAGTTCTTC
TRBV5-4	.	few	TRBJ1-4	CASSSNRVKANEKLFF	TGTGCCAGCAGCTCCAACAGGGTAAAGGCTAATGAAAAACTGTTTTTT
TRBV30	.	few	TRBJ1-2	CAWATGTYYGYTF	TGTGCCTGGGCAACCGGGACTTACTATGGCTACACCTTC
TRBV18	.	.	TRBJ1-4	CASSPRDGKNEKLFF	TGTGCCAGCTCACCACGCGACGGGAAGAATGAAAAACTGTTTTTT
TRBV6-6	.	few	TRBJ1-2	CASSYSTNYGYTF	TGTGCCAGCAGTTACTCGACTAACTATGGCTACACCTTC
TRBV7-9	TRBD2	few	TRBJ2-5	CASSPGAASGGQETQYF	TGTGCCAGCAGCCCAGGGGCGGCTAGCGGGGGACAAGAGACCCAGTACTTC
TRBV6-5	TRBD1	.	TRBJ1-2	CASSLARGQTYGYTF	TGTGCCAGCAGCCTAGCTCGGGGACAGACCTATGGCTACACCTTC
TRBV7-9	TRBD1	.	TRBJ1-2	CASSQQGAGYGYTF	TGTGCCAGCAGCCAACAGGGGGCTGGTTATGGCTACACCTTC
TRBV30	.	few	TRBJ2-3	CAWSVPDTQYF	TGTGCCTGGAGTGTGCCAGATACGCAGTATTTT
TRBV10-3	TRBD1	.	TRBJ1-6	CAISEGGTGESPLHF	TGTGCCATCAGTGAAGGGGGGACAGGGGAATCACCCCTCCACTTT
TRBV28	TRBD1	few	TRBJ2-7	CASSSGQGLIDSGF	TGTGCCAGCAGTTCCGGACAGGGCCTTATTGATAGTGGCTTC
TRBV6-5	.	.	TRBJ2-2	CASRRGNTGELFF	TGTGCCAGCAGAAGAGGGAACACCGGGGAGCTGTTTTTT
TRBV29-1	TRBD2	few	TRBJ2-7	CSVELAGAEQYF	TGCAGCGTTGAACTAGCGGGGGCGGAGCAGTACTTC
TRBV25-1	.	few	TRBJ1-3	CASSDVLRPQSGNTIYF	TGTGCCAGCAGTGACGTCTTGAGGCCTCAATCTGGAAACACCATATATTTT
TRBV29-1	.	.	TRBJ2-3	CSVRLGTDTQYF	TGCAGCGTCCGACTAGGGACAGATACGCAGTATTTT
TRBV25-1	TRBD2	.	TRBJ2-3	CATKPETLLAGGPDTQYF	TGTGCCACCAAACCAGAAACCTTACTAGCGGGGGGGCCAGATACGCAGTATTTT
TRBV2	.	.	TRBJ1-6	CASSEAPNSPLHF	TGTGCCAGCAGTGAAGCACCCAATTCACCCCTCCACTTT
TRBV5-1	.	few	TRBJ2-1	CASSPDRDRLGNEQFF	TGCGCCAGCAGCCCGGACCGGGACCGACTAGGGAATGAGCAGTTCTTC
TRBV5-1	.	few	TRBJ2-2	CASSLETSTLNTGELFF	TGCGCCAGCAGCCTTGAGACTTCTACACTGAACACCGGGGAGCTGTTTTTT
TRBV28	.	.	TRBJ1-2	CASTSGGQVGFYGYTF	TGTGCCAGCACCTCTGGGGGGCAGGTTGGCTTCTATGGCTACACCTTC
TRBV2	.	.	TRBJ2-7	CASPEEGTWGKQYF	TGTGCCAGCCCTGAAGAAGGTACTTGGGGAAAGCAGTACTTC
TRBV15	TRBD2	.	TRBJ2-2	CATSSMTSGATGELFF	TGTGCCACCAGCAGTATGACTAGCGGCGCCACCGGGGAGCTGTTTTTT
TRBV11-3	.	.	TRBJ2-2	CASSPRAANTGELFF	TGTGCCAGCAGCCCCAGGGCGGCGAACACCGGGGAGCTGTTTTTT
TRBV5-6	.	.	TRBJ2-1	CASSLINLSHNEQFF	TGTGCCAGCAGCTTGATAAATCTCAGCCACAATGAGCAGTTCTTC
TRBV6-1	.	few	TRBJ1-1	CASSEPGMNTEAFF	TGTGCCAGCAGTGAACCAGGAATGAACACTGAAGCTTTCTTT
TRBV7-3	TRBD1	few	TRBJ1-1	CASSSGQGEAFF	TGTGCCAGCAGCTCCGGACAGGGAGAAGCTTTCTTT
TRBV6-6	TRBD1	few	TRBJ1-6	CASTHGRGTADSPLHF	TGTGCCAGCACCCACGGGCGCGGGACAGCGGATTCACCCCTCCACTTT
TRBV19	.	.	TRBJ2-7	CASSIWADPYEQYF	TGTGCCAGTAGTATATGGGCAGACCCCTACGAGCAGTACTTC
TRBV30	TRBD1	few	TRBJ2-1	CAWTSGGYNEQFF	TGTGCCTGGACCTCAGGGGGCTACAATGAGCAGTTCTTC
TRBV7-2	TRBD1	few	TRBJ2-5	CASSATGAGETQYF	TGTGCCAGCAGCGCGACAGGGGCGGGAGAGACCCAGTACTTC
TRBV27	TRBD1	.	TRBJ2-5	CASSLGEGGTETQYF	TGTGCCAGCAGTTTAGGAGAAGGGGGCACGGAGACCCAGTACTTC
TRBV10-3	.	few	TRBJ2-3	CAISESTGAGDTQYF	TGTGCCATCAGCGAGTCAACGGGGGCGGGGGATACGCAGTATTTT
TRBV19	.	.	TRBJ2-3	CASSAQASSTDTQYF	TGTGCCAGTAGTGCACAGGCTTCTAGCACAGATACGCAGTATTTT
TRBV7-9	.	few	TRBJ1-6	CASSPEGAPLHF	TGTGCCAGCAGCCCTGAGGGGGCACCCCTCCACTTT
TRBV28	.	.	TRBJ2-5	CASSLWKPPQAETQYF	TGTGCCAGCAGTTTATGGAAACCGCCTCAGGCGGAGACCCAGTACTTC
TRBV30	.	.	TRBJ1-2	CAWSPLDGYTF	TGTGCCTGGAGTCCCCTCGATGGCTACACCTTC
TRBV2	TRBD1	.	TRBJ2-6	CASSIRWTGGPTGANVLTF	TGTGCCAGCAGTATCCGGTGGACAGGGGGGCCAACTGGGGCCAACGTCCTGACTTTC
TRBV7-6	.	.	TRBJ2-2	CASSPTGLAGELFF	TGTGCCAGCAGCCCGACAGGATTGGCCGGGGAGCTGTTTTTT
TRBV30	.	.	TRBJ2-5	CAWRERGRETQYF	TGTGCCTGGAGAGAGAGGGGTCGGGAGACCCAGTACTTC
TRBV2	.	few	TRBJ1-1	CASSSGLDTEAFF	TGTGCCAGCAGCTCAGGGTTGGACACTGAAGCTTTCTTT
TRBV28	TRBD2	few	TRBJ2-1	CASSFGLAGTEQFF	TGTGCCAGCAGTTTCGGACTAGCGGGGACTGAGCAGTTCTTC
TRBV9	TRBD1	.	TRBJ1-2	CASSVEGQGALGYGYTF	TGTGCCAGCAGCGTAGAGGGACAGGGGGCCTTGGGCTATGGCTACACCTTC
TRBV29-1	.	.	TRBJ1-3	CSVVRGSGNTIYF	TGCAGCGTTGTTCGGGGATCTGGAAACACCATATATTTT
TRBV28	.	.	TRBJ1-2	CATEQGSGGYTF	TGTGCCACCGAACAGGGATCAGGGGGCTACACCTTC
TRBV7-9	.	few	TRBJ1-6	CASSLATGRDSPLHF	TGTGCCAGCAGCTTAGCGACGGGGAGGGATTCACCCCTCCACTTT
TRBV4-1	.	.	TRBJ1-4	CASSQAGPRLGLNEKLFF	TGCGCCAGCAGCCAAGCTGGACCGAGGCTTGGGCTGAATGAAAAACTGTTTTTT
TRBV30	TRBD1	few	TRBJ1-5	CAWNSFKGALNF	TGTGCCTGGAACTCCTTTAAGGGGGCCCTTAATTTT
TRBV6-1	.	few	TRBJ1-4	CASRPDATNEKLFF	TGTGCCAGCAGACCAGACGCAACTAATGAAAAACTGTTTTTT
TRBV6-4	TRBD1	.	TRBJ1-5	CASSSTGGNQPQHF	TGTGCCAGCAGCTCGACAGGGGGCAATCAGCCCCAGCATTTT
TRBV15	.	.	TRBJ1-5	CATSAQYSNQPQHF	TGTGCCACCAGCGCCCAATATAGCAATCAGCCCCAGCATTTT
TRBV6-1	.	few	TRBJ1-5	CASSEAHGGNQPQHF	TGTGCCAGCAGTGAAGCCCATGGGGGCAATCAGCCCCAGCATTTT